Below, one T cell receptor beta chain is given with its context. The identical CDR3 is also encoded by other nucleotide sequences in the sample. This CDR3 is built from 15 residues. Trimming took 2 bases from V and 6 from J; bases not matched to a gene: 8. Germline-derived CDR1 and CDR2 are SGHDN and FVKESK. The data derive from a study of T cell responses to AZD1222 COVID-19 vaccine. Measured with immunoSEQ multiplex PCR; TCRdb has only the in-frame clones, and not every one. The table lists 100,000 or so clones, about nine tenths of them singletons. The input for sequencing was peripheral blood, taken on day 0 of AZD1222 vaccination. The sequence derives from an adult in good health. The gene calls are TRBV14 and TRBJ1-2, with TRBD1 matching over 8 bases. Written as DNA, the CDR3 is TGTGCCAGCAGCCAACTCGACAGGGGATCCGATGGCTACACCTTC. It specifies CASSQLDRGSDGYTF.